This TCR beta chain came from a study of blood T cell repertoires in COVID-19. In the study overall: T cells, B-cell-depleted T cells, or PBMCs provided the cDNA or gDNA that served as material.

V shed 6 bases, J shed 4 bases, and the junction held 8 bases outside the gene matches. The length of the CDR3 is 14 residues. Germline V gene data show CDR1 as SGHTA and CDR2 as FQGTGA. In the source study's methods: Amplification of reference gene primers provided the estimated nucleated cell counts. The table came from immunoSEQ multiplex PCR; TCRdb's copy has only in-frame clones and leaves some out. The DNA gave D and trimming, while V, J and clone size come from that table. The sample carries around 380,000 clones, approximately 89% recorded once. Recruitment covered 20 to 25 US areas and drew participants whose ages spanned about 18 to 100 years. Recovery meant two consecutive negative NP/OP PCR tests, professional clearance, or resolved symptoms.

The sample taken for sequencing was PBMCs or T cells enriched from blood (not recorded which). This rearrangement joins TRBV7-3 to TRBJ2-7; 8 nucleotides agree with TRBD2. This clonotype originated in a young man who had recovered from COVID-19. The CDR3 spells CASSPLAGPYEQYF. The CDR3 nucleotides are TGTGCCAGCAGTCCTTTAGCGGGGCCATACGAGCAGTACTTC.